The 20 T cell receptor beta chains reported below all come from one sample, sequenced in a study of cytomegalovirus exposure and HLA in healthy donors. The table came from immunoSEQ multiplex PCR; TCRdb's copy has only in-frame clones and leaves some out. The sample carries 50,000 to 80,000 clones, 95% recorded once. Sequenced sample: PBMCs. The receptors come from a woman between 18 and 29 years old in good health and CMV-seropositive.

The rearrangement uses TRBV18 and TRBJ1-5; the D is unclear. The CDR3 is 13 amino acids. Germline loops: CDR1 KGHSH, CDR2 LQKENI. V was shortened by 6 bases and J by 0 bases, with 6 bases between the two germline ends. This chain's CDR3 is CASSLYSNQPQHF. CDR3 DNA: TGTGCCAGCTCCCTTTATAGCAATCAGCCCCAGCATTTT.

V and J are TRBV5-4 and TRBJ2-5, with 9 positions matching TRBD2. V gave up 4 bases and J gave up 5 bases; unmatched junction bases: 6. The germline CDR1 and CDR2 sequences are SGHNT and YYREEE (reference sequence). This CDR3 is 14 amino acids long. The CDR3 protein is CASSMGTSRETQYF. Here the CDR3 DNA reads TGTGCCAGCAGCATGGGGACTAGCCGGGAGACCCAGTACTTC.

The chain recombines TRBV5-8 with TRBJ2-2, with D possibly matching TRBD2 (7 bases). The CDR3 length is 17 residues. Germline CDR1 is SGHTS and CDR2 is YDEGEE. With 0 bases removed from V and 5 bases from J, the gap between germline ends came to 17 bases. The CDR3 loop reads CASSLGPGGPETGELFF. The CDR3 DNA reads as TGTGCCAGCAGCTTGGGCCCGGGGGGCCCCGAAACCGGGGAGCTGTTTTTT.

The chain is built from TRBV2 and TRBJ2-1; a possible D gene is TRBD1 (6 bases). Germline V gives CDR1 SNHLY, CDR2 FYNNEI. Trimming removed 6 bases from V and 9 bases from J, with 18 bases in between. The length of the CDR3 is 14 residues. Here the CDR3 DNA reads TGTGCCAGCAGAGCGGACAGTCCCCAAGGTGAGCAGTTCTTC. Amino acid sequence: CASRADSPQGEQFF.

This chain links TRBV7-3 with TRBJ1-1; D uncertain. The germline V gene has CDR1 SGHTA and CDR2 FQGTGA. The CDR3 extends over 16 amino acids. V shed 6 bases and J shed 1 base, with 18 bases lying between them. The CDR3 DNA reads TGTGCCAGCAGGGATACCGGATCGGGATGGAACACTGAAGCTTTCTTT. Amino acids: CASRDTGSGWNTEAFF.

The rearrangement joins TRBV7-9 to TRBJ1-2, with D hard to call. The CDR3 has 14 residues. Germline assignment: CDR1 SEHNR and CDR2 FQNEAQ (reference sequence). The germline V and J ends were trimmed by 5 bases and 4 bases, with 14 bases remaining between them. CDR3 DNA sequence: TGTGCCAGCAGCACGGCTTTCGAGGGCTATGGCTACACCTTC. It encodes CASSTAFEGYGYTF.

The chain couples TRBV28 to TRBJ2-3, with 11 bases fitting TRBD1. The CDR3 runs to 19 residues. Looked up from germline, CDR1 is MDHEN and CDR2 is SYDVKM. Germline trimming cut 4 bases from V and 0 bases from J; bases unmatched to any gene: 12. Here the CDR3 DNA reads TGTGCCAGCAGTTCTGGTGGGGAACGGGACAGGGGGAGCACAGATACGCAGTATTTT. As protein: CASSSGGERDRGSTDTQYF.

This chain links TRBV15 with TRBJ2-3, with D perhaps TRBD1 (6 bases). CDR1 LNHNV and CDR2 YYDKDF come from the germline V gene (reference sequence). The CDR3 is made up of 17 amino acids. V lost 0 bases to trimming and J lost 0 bases, with 13 bases between them. The CDR3, as DNA: TGTGCCACCAGCAGAGACCTGTTTAGGGGGAGCACAGATACGCAGTATTTT. Its translation is CATSRDLFRGSTDTQYF. Based on the CDR3 plus reference TRBV15 and TRBJ2-3, the full variable domain is DAMVIQNPRYQVTQFGKPVTLSCSQTLNHNVMYWYQQKSSQAPKLLFHYYDKDFNNEADTPDNFQSRRPNTSFCFLDIRSPGLGDTAMYLCATSRDLFRGSTDTQYFGPGTRLTVL.

The chain recombines TRBV7-9 with TRBJ1-2; 11 positions agree with TRBD1. This CDR3 region has 16 residues. CDR1 and CDR2 from the germline V gene are SEHNR and FQNEAQ (reference sequence). V trimming: 3 bases; J trimming: 7 bases; junction bases outside the gene matches: 10. The CDR3 region has the DNA TGTGCCAGCAGCTTTTATTCGGACAGGGGGCGAATTGGCTACACCTTC. Its protein product is CASSFYSDRGRIGYTF.

The chain employs TRBV7-3 and TRBJ1-1, with D possibly TRBD1 on 6 matching bases. Trimming shortened V by 5 bases and J by 5 bases, and 18 bases separated the two germline ends. The V gene's germline CDR1 is SGHTA and CDR2 FQGTGA. The CDR3 runs to 15 residues. The CDR3 nucleotides are TGTGCCAGCAGCAGCGACCCACAGGGAAATACTGAAGCTTTCTTT. It translates to CASSSDPQGNTEAFF.

The J gene is TRBJ2-3, the V gene TRBV28, with D possibly being TRBD2 (6 bases). Trimming stripped 2 bases from V and 3 bases from J, with 15 bases between. Germline V gives CDR1 MDHEN, CDR2 SYDVKM. The CDR3 consists of 16 residues. The CDR3 DNA is TGTGCCAGCAGTTTAAATTGGGGGGTTAGGACAGATACGCAGTATTTT. This encodes CASSLNWGVRTDTQYF.

The chain's CDR3 is CASSPVGRGGTDTQYF. DNA for the CDR3: TGCGCCAGCAGCCCAGTAGGTCGCGGGGGCACAGATACGCAGTATTTT. The chain has TRBV4-1 and TRBJ2-3, with D tentatively TRBD2 (6 bases). The length of the CDR3 is 16 residues. V shed 4 bases and J shed 1 base, with 15 bases lying between them. Per germline, CDR1 MGHRA and CDR2 YSYEKL.

This chain's CDR3 is CSVRWRSTDTQYF. The CDR3 DNA follows: TGCAGCGTGCGTTGGAGGAGCACAGATACGCAGTATTTT. The J gene is TRBJ2-3, the V gene TRBV29-1, with D tentatively TRBD2 (5 bases). Germline V gives CDR1 SQVTM, CDR2 ANQGSEA. This CDR3 has 13 residues. The V gene lost 6 bases and the J gene lost 0 bases, with 10 bases spanning the gap.

V gene TRBV6-5 combines with J gene TRBJ2-2, with TRBD2 matching over 8 bases. The CDR3 spans 14 residues. The V and J ends lost 6 bases and 5 bases, in that order; junction bases with no gene match: 5. Germline-derived CDR1 and CDR2 are MNHEY and SVGAGI. CDR3 nucleotides: TGTGCCAGCAGGGGACTAGGTGGAACCGGGGAGCTGTTTTTT. It codes for CASRGLGGTGELFF.

CDR3 sequence reads: CASSKAQDHLLEKLFF. CDR3 bases: TGTGCCAGCAGCAAAGCACAGGACCACTTACTAGAAAAACTGTTTTTT. This chain uses TRBV21-1 with TRBJ1-4; TRBD1 reflects the table's D call only, with no check against the DNA. TRBV21-1 is tagged as a pseudogene. This CDR3 is 16 amino acids long.

This chain joins TRBV4-3 and TRBJ2-2; 7 bases map to TRBD2. This CDR3 is 16 amino acids long. CDR1 LGHNA and CDR2 YSLEER come from the germline V gene. V was pared by 0 bases and J by 4 bases, with 5 bases of the junction left unmatched. Here the CDR3 DNA reads TGCGCCAGCAGCCAAGACTGGTCGGGGGGCACCGGGGAGCTGTTTTTT. Translated, it gives CASSQDWSGGTGELFF.

The V gene is TRBV30, the J gene TRBJ1-4; 7 nucleotides line up with TRBD1. The V and J ends lost 4 bases and 2 bases, in that order; junction bases with no gene match: 7. The germline V gene has CDR1 GTSNPN and CDR2 SVGIG (reference sequence). The CDR3 loop spans 15 amino acids. The CDR3 nucleotides read TGTGCCTGGACCAGGGGGGCCTATACTAATGAAAAACTGTTTTTT. The encoded protein is CAWTRGAYTNEKLFF.

The gene calls are TRBV5-1 and TRBJ2-1; possible D gene TRBD2, 6 bases. The V end lost 7 bases, the J end lost 4 bases, and 18 bases lay between the germline ends. The CDR3 has 15 residues. The germline CDR1 and CDR2 sequences are SGHRS and YFSETQ. CDR3 sequence reads: CASLTWPSEYNEQFF. In nucleotides, the CDR3 is TGCGCCAGCCTAACCTGGCCTAGCGAGTACAATGAGCAGTTCTTC.

The rearrangement uses TRBV19 and TRBJ1-6, with a weak D call TRBD1 (5 bases). V lost 5 bases to trimming and J lost 0 bases, with 8 bases between them. In germline, CDR1 is LNHDA, CDR2 SQIVND (reference sequence). This CDR3 is 15 amino acids long. CDR3 residues: CASSPGGSYNSPLHF. Here the CDR3 DNA reads TGTGCCAGTAGTCCGGGGGGCTCCTATAATTCACCCCTCCACTTT.

V is TRBV10-3 and J is TRBJ1-4, with TRBD1 as a possible D gene (6 bases). Trimming cost V 0 bases and J 10 bases, with 18 bases left between them. Germline loops: CDR1 ENHRY, CDR2 SYGVKD. CDR3 length: 16 amino acids. The DNA of the CDR3 is TGTGCCATCAGTGAGTCGACAGGTTCCGATGGTGGAAAACTGTTTTTT. Translating gives CAISESTGSDGGKLFF.